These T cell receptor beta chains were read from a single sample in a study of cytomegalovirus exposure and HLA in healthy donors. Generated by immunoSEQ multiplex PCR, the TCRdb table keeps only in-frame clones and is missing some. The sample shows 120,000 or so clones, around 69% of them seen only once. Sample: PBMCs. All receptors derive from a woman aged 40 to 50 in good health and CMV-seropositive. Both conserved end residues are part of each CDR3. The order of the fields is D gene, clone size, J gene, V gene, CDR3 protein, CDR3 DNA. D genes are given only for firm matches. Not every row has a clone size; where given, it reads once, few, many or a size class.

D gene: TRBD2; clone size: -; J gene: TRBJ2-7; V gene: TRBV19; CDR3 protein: CASSIAGGRNSYEQYF; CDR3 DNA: TGTGCCAGTAGTATAGCGGGAGGGAGGAACTCCTACGAGCAGTACTTC
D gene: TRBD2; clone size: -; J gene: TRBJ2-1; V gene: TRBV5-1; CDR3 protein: CASSSHRPGLAGGNEQFF; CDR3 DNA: TGCGCCAGCAGCTCACACCGACCGGGACTAGCGGGAGGGAATGAGCAGTTCTTC
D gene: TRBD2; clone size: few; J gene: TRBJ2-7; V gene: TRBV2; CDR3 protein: CASNRLAGDEQYF; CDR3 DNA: TGTGCCAGCAACCGGCTAGCGGGAGATGAGCAGTACTTC
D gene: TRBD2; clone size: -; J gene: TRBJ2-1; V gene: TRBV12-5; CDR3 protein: CASGLILAGSYNEQFF; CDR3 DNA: TGTGCTAGTGGTTTAATACTAGCGGGCTCCTACAATGAGCAGTTCTTC
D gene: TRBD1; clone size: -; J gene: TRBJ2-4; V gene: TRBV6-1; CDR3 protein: CASSITGTGEYIQYF; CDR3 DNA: TGTGCCAGCAGCATTACCGGGACAGGGGAGTACATTCAGTACTTC
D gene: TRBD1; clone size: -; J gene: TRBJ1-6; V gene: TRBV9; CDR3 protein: CASRSGTDNSPLHF; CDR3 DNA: TGTGCCAGCAGATCCGGGACAGATAATTCACCCCTCCACTTT
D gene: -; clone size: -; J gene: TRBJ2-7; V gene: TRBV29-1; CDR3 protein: CSVVGQTYEQYF; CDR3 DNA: TGCAGCGTTGTTGGGCAGACCTACGAGCAGTACTTC
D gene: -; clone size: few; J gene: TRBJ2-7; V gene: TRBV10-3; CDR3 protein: CAISDGVLYEQYF; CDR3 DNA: TGTGCCATCAGTGATGGAGTACTCTACGAGCAGTACTTC
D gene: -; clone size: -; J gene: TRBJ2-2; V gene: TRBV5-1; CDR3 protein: CASSLLGSYTGELFF; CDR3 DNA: TGCGCCAGCAGCTTGCTGGGCAGTTACACCGGGGAGCTGTTTTTT
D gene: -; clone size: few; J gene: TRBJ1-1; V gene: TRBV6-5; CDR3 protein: CASILATGTEAFF; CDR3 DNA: TGTGCCAGCATTCTAGCTACCGGCACTGAAGCTTTCTTT
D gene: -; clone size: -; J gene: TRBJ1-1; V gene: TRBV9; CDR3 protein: CASSVTGSGAEAFF; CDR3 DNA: TGTGCCAGCAGCGTAACAGGGTCCGGGGCTGAAGCTTTCTTT